The T cell receptor beta chain under discussion was sequenced for a study of graft-versus-host responses after intestinal transplantation. Study as a whole: Transplants were multivisceral, liver-intestinal, or isolated intestinal. Anti-thymocyte globulin induction was given to all recipients, followed by tacrolimus and steroids for 2 to 3 years.

Data came from immunoSEQ multiplex PCR; TCRdb stores just in-frame clones and leaves some out. The table records approximately 77,000 clones, roughly 91% of them present only once. Germline CDR1 reads SGHRS; CDR2 reads YFSETQ. CDR3 length equals 16 residues. J gave up 3 bases and V 4 bases, and 10 bases lay outside the gene matches. Details on this clone: Its cognate antigen is unknown.

The chain joins TRBV5-1 to TRBJ2-3; TRBD2 matches 8 bases. This clonotype was obtained from a human donor who received an intestinal transplant. The sample here was unstimulated CD4+ T cells sorted from spleen or lymph node cells, taken before intestinal transplant. In DNA, the CDR3 is TGCGCCAGCAGCACACCTAGCGGGCTCCGGACAGATACGCAGTATTTT. Translated, it gives CASSTPSGLRTDTQYF.